What follows are 16 T cell receptor beta chains derived from one specimen sequenced in a study of shared clonotypes between healthy human individuals. The naive CD8 subset, CD45RO-negative cells positively selected for CCR7, excluded terminally differentiated effector memory CD45RA+ cells. Generated by immunoSEQ multiplex PCR, the TCRdb table keeps only in-frame clones and is missing some. The sample records about 590,000 clones, over 95% being singletons. Sequencing was done on a sample of naive CD8+ T cells sorted from blood. All receptors come from a woman aged 25-40 years in good health.

The chain combines TRBV5-5 with TRBJ2-4; 14 bases line up with TRBD2. V lost 4 bases to trimming and J lost 8 bases; unmatched junction nucleotides: 8. Germline V gene data show CDR1 as SGHKS and CDR2 as YYEKEE (reference sequence). The CDR3 is 16 residues long. The CDR3 DNA reads as TGTGCCAGCAGCAAGGGACTAGCGGGAGAGATGGACATTCAGTACTTC. This sequence encodes CASSKGLAGEMDIQYF.

The chain couples TRBV7-8 to TRBJ2-3; D remains unclear. CDR3 size: 15 residues. The germline gives CDR1 SGHVS, CDR2 FQNEAQ. The V end lost 4 bases, the J end lost 6 bases, and 17 bases lay between the germline ends. The CDR3 loop is CASSSKSGLGDTQYF. The CDR3, as DNA: TGTGCCAGCAGCTCCAAATCGGGCCTAGGGGATACGCAGTATTTT.

The chain employs TRBV2 and TRBJ2-5, with D hard to call. V was cut by 1 base and J by 1 base, with 7 bases left in between. Germline V gene sequence: CDR1 SNHLY, CDR2 FYNNEI. This CDR3 has 14 residues. The CDR3 nucleotides are TGTGCCAGCAGTGAAGGACACCTCCAAGAGACCCAGTACTTC. It specifies CASSEGHLQETQYF.

V usage is TRBV10-2 and J usage is TRBJ1-2; 7 positions match TRBD1. The CDR3 is 13 residues long. The junction had 9 bases not matched to a gene; V was cut back by 7 bases and J by 7 bases. CDR1 WSHSY and CDR2 SAAADI come from the germline V gene. The CDR3 region is CASIPSGGGGYTF. The CDR3 DNA sequence: TGCGCCAGCATCCCATCAGGGGGTGGTGGCTACACCTTC.

This clone was counted only a few times. J is TRBJ2-1 and V is TRBV25-1; D gene ambiguous. The CDR3 has 11 amino acids. V was cut by 4 bases and J by 6 bases, with 4 bases left in between. From germline, CDR1 is MGHDK and CDR2 SYGVNS. CDR3 nucleotide sequence: TGTGCCAGCAGTGTCTCCAATGAGCAGTTCTTC. Translating gives CASSVSNEQFF.

This chain uses TRBV7-6 with TRBJ2-7, with 8 bases matching TRBD2. V trimming: 4 bases; J trimming: 3 bases; junction bases outside the gene matches: 8. The germline V gene encodes CDR1 SGHVS and CDR2 FNYEAQ. There are 15 residues in the CDR3. The CDR3 here is CASSSEREILYEQYF. The CDR3 bases are TGTGCCAGCAGCTCCGAGCGGGAGATCCTCTACGAGCAGTACTTC.

Concerning this clone: One junction end disagrees with the germline gene, perhaps due to a read error. The gene calls are TRBV27 and TRBJ2-1; D is perhaps TRBD1 (6 bases). The CDR3 runs 14 residues. Germline values: CDR1 MNHEY, CDR2 SMNVEV (reference sequence). CDR3 DNA sequence: TGTGCCAGCAGTTTAATCAGGGGCGGCAATGGGCAGTTCTTC. Amino acids: CASSLIRGGNGQFF.

The chain employs TRBV7-2 and TRBJ2-3; D is possibly TRBD2 (6 bases). V was cut by 5 bases and J by 4 bases, with 22 bases left in between. This CDR3 has 17 residues. Germline loops: CDR1 SGHTA, CDR2 FQGNSA. The CDR3 sequence: CASSPQRAGPPADTQYF. CDR3 DNA sequence: TGTGCCAGCAGCCCCCAAAGAGCGGGCCCCCCGGCAGATACGCAGTATTTT.

The chain uses TRBV28 and TRBJ1-5, with D perhaps matching TRBD1 (6 bases). Deletions cut 1 base from V and 1 base from J, with 8 bases between. This CDR3 has 15 amino acids. Germline V gene lookup returns CDR1 MDHEN and CDR2 SYDVKM. The CDR3, as DNA: TGTGCCAGCAGTTTATACAGGGCCAGCAATCAGCCCCAGCATTTT. Translation gives CASSLYRASNQPQHF.

This chain connects TRBV4-1 to TRBJ1-1, with 9 nucleotides matching TRBD1. J gave up 2 bases and V 4 bases, and 5 bases lay outside the gene matches. CDR1 is MGHRA, CDR2 YSYEKL, per germline. The CDR3 covers 15 residues. The CDR3 region has the DNA TGCGCCAGCAGCCCGGGACAGGGCGTCAACACTGAAGCTTTCTTT. Its protein product is CASSPGQGVNTEAFF.

This chain uses TRBV27 with TRBJ2-1; D unclear. This CDR3 region has 13 residues. Germline values: CDR1 MNHEY, CDR2 SMNVEV (reference sequence). V was cut by 3 bases and J by 7 bases, with 10 bases left in between. Here the CDR3 DNA reads TGTGCCAGCAGTTTTTTGGCGATGAATGAGCAGTTCTTC. Translating it yields CASSFLAMNEQFF.

The V gene is TRBV6-5, the J gene TRBJ2-5, with D possibly TRBD2 on 6 matching bases. The end of the DNA fits TRBJ2-7 better, so the J call may be wrong. Germline values: CDR1 MNHEY, CDR2 SVGAGI. CDR3 length: 14 amino acids. The CDR3 nucleotides read TGTGCCAGCAGTTACGGCGGGAAACCATACGAGCAGTACTTC. Translation gives CASSYGGKPYEQYF.

CDR3 DNA: TGTGCCAGCAGCCAGTTAATAGCAACGGGGGACACCATATATTTT. This codes for CASSQLIATGDTIYF. This chain links TRBV14 with TRBJ1-3; perhaps TRBD1 as D (5 bases). CDR1 is SGHDN and CDR2 is FVKESK in the germline V gene. CDR3 length equals 15 residues. Trimming took 3 bases from V and 8 from J, leaving 17 bases between them.

The chain carries TRBV7-6 and TRBJ1-1; 8 bases fit TRBD1. Germline V gives CDR1 SGHVS, CDR2 FNYEAQ. V was clipped by 6 bases and J by 5 bases; unmatched bases: 8. This CDR3 is 14 amino acids long. The DNA of the CDR3 is TGTGCCAGCAGTCTTGACAGGGGAGGGACTGAAGCTTTCTTT. Amino acid sequence: CASSLDRGGTEAFF.

This clone was observed once. V gene TRBV27 combines with J gene TRBJ2-1; 11 nucleotides line up with TRBD2. In germline, CDR1 is MNHEY, CDR2 SMNVEV (reference sequence). Losses at the gene ends were 2 bases for V and 10 bases for J; bases not matched to a gene: 7. The length of the CDR3 is 15 residues. CDR3 region: CASSLIAGGGSEQFF. Here the CDR3 DNA reads TGTGCCAGCAGTTTAATAGCGGGAGGGGGGTCCGAGCAGTTCTTC.

This chain links TRBV19 with TRBJ1-2; possible D gene TRBD1, 6 bases. The CDR3 contains 11 residues. With 6 bases removed from V and 6 bases from J, the gap between germline ends came to 8 bases. CDR1 is LNHDA, CDR2 SQIVND, per germline (reference sequence). The CDR3 DNA reads TGTGCCAGTAGACAGGGCAATGGCTACACCTTC. Amino acids: CASRQGNGYTF.